A selection of T cell receptor beta chains follows, all from one sample in a study of blood T cells in healthy people across ages. MiXCR, applied by TCRdb to the 5' RACE reads, yields one record per CDR3 protein. The table lists 800,000 to 1,000,000 distinct CDR3 sequences, roughly 43% of them singletons. Sequences were obtained from blood. These receptors all stem from a man aged 25-45 years in good health. CDR3s include the opening cysteine and the closing phenylalanine or tryptophan. The order of the fields is D gene, V gene, clone size, J gene, CDR3 protein, CDR3 DNA. D genes are given only for firm matches. Part of the rows lack a size; the others show once, few, many or a class for expanded clones.

D gene: .; V gene: TRBV28; clone size: few; J gene: TRBJ1-6; CDR3 protein: CASWSYYNSPLHF; CDR3 DNA: TGTGCCAGCTGGTCGTACTATAATTCACCCCTCCACTTT
D gene: .; V gene: TRBV3-1; clone size: few; J gene: TRBJ2-7; CDR3 protein: CASSQDGGGATYEQYF; CDR3 DNA: TGTGCCAGCAGCCAAGATGGAGGGGGGGCTACCTACGAGCAGTACTTC
D gene: .; V gene: TRBV6-2/TRBV6-3; clone size: once; J gene: TRBJ2-5; CDR3 protein: CASSYWGGEETQYF; CDR3 DNA: TGTGCCAGCAGTTACTGGGGCGGAGAAGAGACCCAGTACTTC
D gene: TRBD1; V gene: TRBV5-1; clone size: .; J gene: TRBJ2-3; CDR3 protein: CASSPGQGVGTDTQYF; CDR3 DNA: TGCGCCAGCAGCCCGGGACAGGGAGTCGGCACAGATACGCAGTATTTT
D gene: TRBD2; V gene: TRBV20-1; clone size: .; J gene: TRBJ2-1; CDR3 protein: CSAGSLAPGVDEQFF; CDR3 DNA: TGCAGTGCTGGTTCACTAGCGCCGGGGGTGGATGAGCAGTTCTTC
D gene: .; V gene: TRBV30; clone size: .; J gene: TRBJ1-5; CDR3 protein: CAWSSWVNQPQHF; CDR3 DNA: TGTGCCTGGAGTTCCTGGGTCAATCAGCCCCAGCATTTT
D gene: .; V gene: TRBV7-9; clone size: .; J gene: TRBJ1-1; CDR3 protein: CASSFPRARNTAAFF; CDR3 DNA: TGTGCCAGCAGCTTCCCGCGGGCGCGAAACACTGCAGCTTTCTTT
D gene: .; V gene: TRBV6-5; clone size: few; J gene: TRBJ2-1; CDR3 protein: CASSPVGFEQFF; CDR3 DNA: TGTGCCAGCAGTCCCGTCGGGTTTGAGCAGTTCTTC
D gene: .; V gene: TRBV5-1; clone size: .; J gene: TRBJ2-7; CDR3 protein: CASSLGRDISYEQYF; CDR3 DNA: TGCGCCAGCAGCTTAGGACGGGACATTTCCTACGAGCAGTACTTC
D gene: .; V gene: TRBV7-9; clone size: .; J gene: TRBJ1-2; CDR3 protein: CASSAEVRTNYGYTF; CDR3 DNA: TGTGCCAGCAGCGCCGAAGTTCGAACTAACTATGGCTACACCTTC
D gene: TRBD2; V gene: TRBV5-6; clone size: many; J gene: TRBJ2-7; CDR3 protein: CASSLPSGGSYEQYF; CDR3 DNA: TGTGCCAGCAGCTTGCCTAGCGGGGGTTCTTACGAGCAGTACTTC
D gene: .; V gene: TRBV7-9; clone size: .; J gene: TRBJ1-2; CDR3 protein: CASTWAGSAAGYTF; CDR3 DNA: TGTGCCAGCACCTGGGCAGGCTCAGCCGCTGGCTACACCTTC
D gene: TRBD2; V gene: TRBV4-2; clone size: .; J gene: TRBJ2-1; CDR3 protein: CASSQVAGGLDEQFF; CDR3 DNA: TGTGCCAGCAGCCAAGTAGCGGGAGGGCTCGATGAGCAGTTCTTC
D gene: .; V gene: TRBV7-2; clone size: .; J gene: TRBJ1-6; CDR3 protein: CASSLDGRGNSPLHF; CDR3 DNA: TGTGCCAGCAGCTTAGACGGGAGGGGTAATTCACCCCTCCACTTT
D gene: .; V gene: TRBV28; clone size: .; J gene: TRBJ1-5; CDR3 protein: CASSSRGQHSNQPQHF; CDR3 DNA: TGTGCCAGCTCCTCCCGCGGGCAACATAGCAATCAGCCCCAGCATTTT
D gene: .; V gene: TRBV15; clone size: .; J gene: TRBJ2-6; CDR3 protein: CATSRGESGANVLTF; CDR3 DNA: TGTGCCACCAGCAGAGGGGAGAGTGGGGCCAACGTCCTGACTTTC
D gene: TRBD1; V gene: TRBV12-3/TRBV12-4; clone size: .; J gene: TRBJ1-1; CDR3 protein: CASGLLRGGMNTEAFF; CDR3 DNA: TGTGCCAGCGGCCTCCTCAGGGGGGGGATGAACACTGAAGCTTTCTTT
D gene: .; V gene: TRBV27; clone size: .; J gene: TRBJ1-2; CDR3 protein: CASSPGLDSWNYGYTF; CDR3 DNA: TGTGCCAGCAGTCCGGGACTTGATTCCTGGAACTATGGCTACACCTTC
D gene: .; V gene: TRBV12-3/TRBV12-4; clone size: few; J gene: TRBJ1-1; CDR3 protein: CASSPPGTLIEAFF; CDR3 DNA: TGTGCCAGCAGTCCGCCCGGGACACTTATCGAAGCTTTCTTT
D gene: .; V gene: TRBV27; clone size: .; J gene: TRBJ1-2; CDR3 protein: CASSLSGYGYGYTF; CDR3 DNA: TGTGCCAGCAGTTTATCAGGTTATGGCTATGGCTACACCTTC
D gene: .; V gene: TRBV6-6; clone size: .; J gene: TRBJ1-2; CDR3 protein: CASSDARGYTF; CDR3 DNA: TGTGCCAGCAGCGACGCCAGAGGCTACACCTTC
D gene: .; V gene: TRBV6-1; clone size: few; J gene: TRBJ1-1; CDR3 protein: CASSGYGTSNTEAFF; CDR3 DNA: TGTGCCAGCAGTGGATACGGGACATCCAACACTGAAGCTTTCTTT
D gene: .; V gene: TRBV7-3; clone size: many; J gene: TRBJ1-1; CDR3 protein: CASSLTGGLNTEAFF; CDR3 DNA: TGTGCCAGCAGCTTAACAGGGGGACTGAACACTGAAGCTTTCTTT
D gene: .; V gene: TRBV29-1; clone size: once; J gene: TRBJ1-3; CDR3 protein: CGGSSSGNTIYF; CDR3 DNA: TGCGGGGGGAGTAGCTCTGGAAACACCATATATTTT
D gene: .; V gene: TRBV25-1; clone size: .; J gene: TRBJ2-7; CDR3 protein: CASSGRSGTHPQYF; CDR3 DNA: TGTGCCAGCAGTGGACGCTCCGGGACGCATCCTCAGTACTTC
D gene: .; V gene: TRBV28; clone size: .; J gene: TRBJ2-1; CDR3 protein: CASTWTAYNEQFF; CDR3 DNA: TGTGCCAGCACCTGGACAGCCTACAATGAGCAGTTCTTC